This TCR beta chain was identified in a study of CD8+CD57+ T cells in acquired aplastic anemia. Genomic DNA provided the template from which TCR beta VDJ and CDR3 profiles were obtained. Each CDR3 protein gets one entry after TCRdb re-called the reads with MiXCR. This table has a few hundred thousand distinct CDR3 sequences, around three fifths appearing once. This clonotype appeared many times. Trimming cost V 5 bases and J 4 bases, with 11 bases left between them. The CDR3 loop spans 13 amino acids. CDR1 LNHDA and CDR2 SQIVND come from the germline V gene (reference sequence). This receptor was obtained from a human donor with severe aplastic anemia or a healthy control (not recorded which). The chain is built from TRBV19 and TRBJ2-5; D is unresolved. The specimen sequenced was sorted CD4+, CD8+, or CD8+CD57+ T cells (not recorded which) from PBMCs. The CDR3 DNA reads TGTGCCAGTAGTGGAGTAGCCTTAGAGACCCAGTACTTC. Its protein is CASSGVALETQYF.